The 28 T cell receptor beta chains listed next were all sequenced from one sample in a study of T cells in Graves' hyperthyroidism and ophthalmopathy. It was RNA transcripts that yielded the amplified TCR beta CDR3 regions. A first-round RT-PCR of the TCR CDR3 used the HTBI primer set. TCRdb reanalysed the multiplex PCR reads using MiXCR and keeps one entry per CDR3 protein. The sample shows over 500,000 distinct CDR3 sequences, 17% of them seen only once. Sequenced: blood. The receptors come from a woman between 18 and 30 years old with Graves' ophthalmopathy.

This clonotype appeared many times. The V and J genes are TRBV7-9 and TRBJ2-5, with D perhaps TRBD2 (6 bases). Germline CDR1 is SEHNR and CDR2 is FQNEAQ (reference sequence). This CDR3 region has 14 residues. The ends were cut back, 5 bases at V and 5 bases at J, with 15 bases in the middle. The CDR3 region is CASSQGGEAETQYF. The DNA of the CDR3 is TGTGCCAGCAGCCAAGGAGGGGAGGCGGAGACCCAGTACTTC.

V and J are TRBV6-4 and TRBJ2-3; D is unclear. V lost 3 bases to trimming and J lost 2 bases, with 9 bases between them. Germline CDR1 reads MRHNA; CDR2 reads SNTAGT. The CDR3 consists of 14 residues. The DNA for the CDR3 is TGTGCCAGCAGTGAGGGTGAAGCCACAGATACGCAGTATTTT. The encoded protein is CASSEGEATDTQYF.

This chain joins TRBV7-2 and TRBJ2-3, with 11 bases that match TRBD2. The length of the CDR3 is 16 residues. Germline V gene lookup returns CDR1 SGHTA and CDR2 FQGNSA. Unmatched junction bases numbered 7, after V lost 2 bases and J lost 6 bases. The CDR3, as DNA: TGTGCCAGCAGCTTAACTAGCGGGAGTTTTTCCGATACGCAGTATTTT. Amino acids: CASSLTSGSFSDTQYF.

Comments on this clonotype: At one end, the junction sequence differs from germline, possibly due to a read error. The chain employs TRBV28 and TRBJ2-5; 9 positions agree with TRBD2. The CDR3 totals 16 residues. Germline values: CDR1 MDHEN, CDR2 SYDVKM. CDR3 sequence (DNA): TGTGCCAGCAGTTTATGGTCTAGCGGGGTGCAAGGGACCCAGTACTTC. Its protein is CASSLWSSGVQGTQYF.

CDR3 sequence: CASSESTRGQPEAFF. CDR3 DNA: TGCGCCAGCAGTGAGTCGACTCGGGGGCAGCCCGAAGCTTTCTTT. The chain uses TRBV10-1 and TRBJ1-1, with D maybe TRBD1 (6 bases). Germline V gene lookup returns CDR1 WNHNN and CDR2 SYGVQD (reference sequence). V lost 0 bases and J lost 8, with 16 bases in between. The CDR3 is 15 residues long.

This chain links TRBV6-2 or TRBV6-3 with TRBJ2-1, with 9 nucleotides matching TRBD2. V was clipped by 0 bases and J by 3 bases; unmatched bases: 3. The CDR3 length is 16 residues. Germline CDR1 MNHEY, CDR2 SVGEGT. CDR3 coding DNA: TGTGCCAGCAGTTACTCGAAACTAGCGGGCTACAATGAGCAGTTCTTC. As protein: CASSYSKLAGYNEQFF.

Of note for this clonotype: A much larger clone sits a single nucleotide away, making a read error possible. The genes are TRBV6-5 and TRBJ1-1; perhaps TRBD1 as D (5 bases). CDR3 length: 16 amino acids. CDR1 MNHEY and CDR2 SVGAGI come from the germline V gene. As DNA, the CDR3 is TGTGCCAGCAGTTTGGTCCCCGGGACGCCGAACACTGAAACTTTCTTT. This encodes CASSLVPGTPNTETFF.

This clonotype has a count of ten or more. The V and J genes are TRBV5-8 and TRBJ2-3; D may be TRBD2 (6 bases). Germline values: CDR1 SGHTS, CDR2 YDEGEE. This CDR3 has 14 amino acids. Trimming removed 1 base at V and 5 bases at J, with 11 bases between. CDR3 loop: CASSLLTGEDTQYF. Written as DNA, the CDR3 is TGTGCCAGCAGCTTGTTAACGGGGGAAGATACGCAGTATTTT.

J is TRBJ2-5 and V is TRBV2, with 10 bases matching TRBD1. This CDR3 is 14 amino acids long. CDR1 and CDR2 (germline): SNHLY, FYNNEI. V lost 6 bases and J lost 9; bases outside the gene matches: 10. The CDR3 here is CASSLGTGAVAQYF. The CDR3 DNA sequence: TGTGCCAGCAGCTTGGGGACAGGGGCGGTGGCCCAGTACTTC. Combining the CDR3 with reference TRBV2 and TRBJ2-5 gives the whole variable domain EPEVTQTPSHQVTQMGQEVILRCVPISNHLYFYWYRQILGQKVEFLVSFYNNEISEKSEIFDDQFSVERPDGSNFTLKIRSTKLEDSAMYFCASSLGTGAVAQYFGPGTRLLVL.

This clonotype has at least ten counts. The chain recombines TRBV20-1 with TRBJ2-7; 14 nucleotides match TRBD2. Germline V gene sequence: CDR1 DFQATT, CDR2 SNEGSKA (reference sequence). J lost 2 bases, V lost 6 bases, and 12 bases had no gene match. The CDR3 loop spans 17 amino acids. In nucleotides, the CDR3 is TGCAGTGCAAGTGGGACTAGCGGGAGAGGGGAACCCTACGAGCAGTACTTC. This encodes CSASGTSGRGEPYEQYF.

This clonotype has just a few counts. The chain couples TRBV28 to TRBJ1-4; D gene uncertain. Trimming stripped 2 bases from V and 8 bases from J, with 15 bases between. The germline V gene has CDR1 MDHEN and CDR2 SYDVKM. The CDR3 runs 15 residues. The CDR3, as DNA: TGTGCCAGCAGTTTACGGCGGATCTTGGGGGAAAAACTGTTTTTT. It is translated as CASSLRRILGEKLFF.

V gene TRBV27 combines with J gene TRBJ1-5, with 8 bases identical to TRBD1. V gave up 4 bases and J gave up 6 bases; unmatched junction bases: 8. Germline V gene sequence: CDR1 MNHEY, CDR2 SMNVEV (reference sequence). The CDR3 extends over 15 amino acids. CDR3 protein: CASSSLDREGQPQHF. CDR3 coding DNA: TGTGCCAGCAGTTCGTTGGACAGGGAGGGTCAGCCCCAGCATTTT.

This clonotype was observed many times. This rearrangement joins TRBV6-5 to TRBJ2-7, with 10 bases aligning to TRBD2. The CDR3 length is 16 residues. CDR1 and CDR2 from the germline V gene are MNHEY and SVGAGI. V trimming: 0 bases; J trimming: 3 bases; junction bases outside the gene matches: 5. This CDR3 reads CASSYSKSSGSYEQYF. In nucleotides, the CDR3 is TGTGCCAGCAGTTACTCGAAGTCTAGCGGGAGCTACGAGCAGTACTTC.

This chain links TRBV5-1 with TRBJ2-1; 9 bases match TRBD2. Trimming removed 1 base from V and 4 bases from J; junction bases left unmatched: 6. This CDR3 has 16 amino acids. Germline V lookup: CDR1 SGHRS, CDR2 YFSETQ. In DNA, the CDR3 is TGCGCCAGCAGCTTGATCTCGACTAGCGGATACAATGAGCAGTTCTTC. It codes for CASSLISTSGYNEQFF.

In its sample, this clonotype was seen many times. V usage is TRBV28 and J usage is TRBJ1-1; D is perhaps TRBD1 (5 bases). V dropped 3 bases and J dropped 1 base, with 9 bases sitting between them. There are 14 residues in the CDR3. Germline values: CDR1 MDHEN, CDR2 SYDVKM. DNA of the CDR3: TGTGCCAGCAGTTTGGCAGGGAAGAACACTGAAGCTTTCTTT. Its translation is CASSLAGKNTEAFF.

The rearrangement joins TRBV6-1 to TRBJ2-7; the D gene is possibly TRBD2 (7 bases). The germline V gene encodes CDR1 MNHNS and CDR2 SASEGT. V lost 6 bases and J 6 bases, leaving 12 bases between the germline ends. The CDR3 covers 12 residues. The CDR3 sequence is CASRDGGPEQYF. The CDR3 coding sequence is TGTGCCAGCAGGGACGGGGGGCCCGAGCAGTACTTC.

This clonotype was counted a few times. The V gene is TRBV27, the J gene TRBJ2-7; no firm D call. Germline CDR1 MNHEY, CDR2 SMNVEV (reference sequence). Trimming pared 0 bases from V and 5 bases from J, leaving 8 bases between. The CDR3 has 13 amino acids. The CDR3 DNA is TGTGCCAGCAGTTTATCAGCCCGCCACGAGCAGTACTTC. Translated: CASSLSARHEQYF.

This chain links TRBV28 with TRBJ2-5, with TRBD2 identical over 13 bases. The germline gives CDR1 MDHEN, CDR2 SYDVKM. V was pared by 5 bases and J by 0 bases, with 3 bases of the junction left unmatched. The CDR3 sequence is 16 residues long. DNA for the CDR3: TGTGCCAGCAGTGCGGGACTAGCGGGGAACCAAGAGACCCAGTACTTC. Residues: CASSAGLAGNQETQYF.

The table lists this clonotype with many counts. The chain couples TRBV5-1 to TRBJ1-5; TRBD1 matches 8 bases. Germline V gene lookup returns CDR1 SGHRS and CDR2 YFSETQ. There are 15 residues in the CDR3. V shed 0 bases, J shed 4 bases, and the junction held 3 bases outside the gene matches. The CDR3 DNA follows: TGCGCCAGCAGCTTGGGGGGGGACAGGAATCAGCCCCAGCATTTT. It encodes CASSLGGDRNQPQHF.

This clonotype was found many times. The rearrangement joins TRBV29-1 to TRBJ2-3; 10 bases align to TRBD1. The CDR3 is 15 residues long. J gave up 5 bases and V 3 bases, and 8 bases lay outside the gene matches. Per germline, CDR1 SQVTM and CDR2 ANQGSEA. CDR3 sequence: CSVDWGQGTGDTQYF. CDR3 bases: TGCAGCGTTGACTGGGGACAGGGGACGGGAGATACGCAGTATTTT.

The rearrangement links TRBV25-1 to TRBJ2-7, with D unclear. This CDR3 is 13 amino acids long. CDR1 MGHDK and CDR2 SYGVNS come from the germline V gene. The V and J ends lost 2 bases and 3 bases respectively, with 8 bases between them. The CDR3 here is CASSENGIYEQYF. CDR3 in DNA: TGTGCCAGCAGTGAAAACGGTATCTACGAGCAGTACTTC.

In its sample, this clonotype was seen many times. A read error may account for a junction end that differs from germline. The V and J genes are TRBV5-1 and TRBJ2-3; D remains ambiguous. The CDR3 contains 14 residues. From germline, CDR1 is SGHRS and CDR2 YFSETQ. This CDR3 is CANSLSLEGYTQYF. CDR3 DNA sequence: TGCGCCAACAGCTTGAGCCTAGAAGGTTATACGCAGTATTTT.

This clonotype was observed at least ten times. The J gene is TRBJ2-7, the V gene TRBV18; a possible D gene is TRBD2 (6 bases). Deletions cut 5 bases from V and 2 bases from J, with 13 bases between. Germline loops: CDR1 KGHSH, CDR2 LQKENI. CDR3 length equals 14 residues. Here the CDR3 reads CASSYVAEPYEQYF. DNA of the CDR3: TGTGCCAGCTCATACGTAGCGGAACCCTACGAGCAGTACTTC.

V is TRBV6-1 and J is TRBJ2-1; D is unclear. The germline V and J ends were trimmed by 1 base and 3 bases, with 13 bases remaining between them. CDR1 and CDR2 from the germline V gene are MNHNS and SASEGT. The CDR3 is made up of 16 amino acids. CDR3 amino acids: CASSEGIITVYNEQFF. The CDR3 DNA reads TGTGCCAGCAGTGAAGGGATTATCACAGTCTACAATGAGCAGTTCTTC.

This clonotype was counted many times. J is TRBJ2-3 and V is TRBV30, with TRBD1 as a possible D gene (6 bases). Germline V gene data show CDR1 as GTSNPN and CDR2 as SVGIG (reference sequence). V lost 3 bases to trimming and J lost 6 bases, with 10 bases between them. This CDR3 has 12 residues. CDR3 loop: CAWSQGQDTQYF. The CDR3, as DNA: TGTGCCTGGAGCCAGGGGCAGGATACGCAGTATTTT.

This clonotype has a handful of counts. This chain links TRBV5-1 with TRBJ1-2, with 10 positions matching TRBD1. V shed 4 bases and J 4 bases; nucleotides not matched to a gene: 10. The CDR3 runs to 16 residues. Germline V gene data show CDR1 as SGHRS and CDR2 as YFSETQ. The chain's CDR3 is CASSIGQGEIGYGYTF. CDR3 bases: TGCGCCAGCAGCATCGGACAGGGGGAAATTGGCTATGGCTACACCTTC. Using reference TRBV5-1 and TRBJ1-2 for the parts outside the CDR3, the full variable domain is KAGVTQTPRYLIKTRGQQVTLSCSPISGHRSVSWYQQTPGQGLQFLFEYFSETQRNKGNFPGRFSGRQFSNSRSEMNVSTLELGDSALYLCASSIGQGEIGYGYTFGSGTRLTVV.

The rearrangement uses TRBV6-1 and TRBJ2-6, with 8 bases that match TRBD1. Germline assignment: CDR1 MNHNS and CDR2 SASEGT. This CDR3 is 19 amino acids long. V shed 6 bases and J 0 bases; nucleotides not matched to a gene: 13. The CDR3 sequence: CASRPDHRTGSSGANVLTF. CDR3 coding DNA: TGTGCCAGCAGACCGGACCATAGGACAGGGAGCTCTGGGGCCAACGTCCTGACTTTC.

This clonotype has at least ten counts. The chain combines TRBV28 with TRBJ2-7; possibly TRBD1 for D (5 bases). Per the germline V gene, CDR1 is MDHEN and CDR2 is SYDVKM. This CDR3 region has 14 residues. The ends were cut back, 2 bases at V and 3 bases at J, with 11 bases in the middle. This CDR3 reads CASSLRGANYEQYF. The CDR3 nucleotides read TGTGCCAGCAGTTTAAGGGGCGCGAACTACGAGCAGTACTTC.